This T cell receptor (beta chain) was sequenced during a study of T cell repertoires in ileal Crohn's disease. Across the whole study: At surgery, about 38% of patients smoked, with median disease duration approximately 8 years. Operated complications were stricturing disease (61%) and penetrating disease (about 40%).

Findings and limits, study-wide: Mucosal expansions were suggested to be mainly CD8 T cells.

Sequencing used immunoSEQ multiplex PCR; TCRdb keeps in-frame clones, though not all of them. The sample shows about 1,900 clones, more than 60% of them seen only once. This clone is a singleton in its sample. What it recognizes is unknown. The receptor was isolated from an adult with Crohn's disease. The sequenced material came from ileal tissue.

The CDR3 region is CASSPTGTGGAFNNEQFF. The CDR3 DNA sequence: TGTGCCAGCTCACCCACCGGGACAGGGGGCGCGTTTAATAATGAGCAGTTCTTC. The chain couples TRBV18 to TRBJ2-1; 12 bases agree with TRBD1. J lost 7 bases, V lost 3 bases, and 13 bases had no gene match. The CDR3 runs 18 residues. The germline V gene has CDR1 KGHSH and CDR2 LQKENI.